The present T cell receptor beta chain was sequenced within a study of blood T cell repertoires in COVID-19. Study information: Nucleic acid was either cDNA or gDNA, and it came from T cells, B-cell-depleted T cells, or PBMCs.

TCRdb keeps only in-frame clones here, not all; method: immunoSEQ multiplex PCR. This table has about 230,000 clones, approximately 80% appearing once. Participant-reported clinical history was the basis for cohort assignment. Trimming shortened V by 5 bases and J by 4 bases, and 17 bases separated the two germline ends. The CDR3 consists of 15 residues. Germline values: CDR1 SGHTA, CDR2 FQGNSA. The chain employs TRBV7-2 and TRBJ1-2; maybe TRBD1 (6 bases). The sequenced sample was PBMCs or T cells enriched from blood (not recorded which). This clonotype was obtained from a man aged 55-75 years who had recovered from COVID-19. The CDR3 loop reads CASSPDQGRIYGYTF. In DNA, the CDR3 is TGTGCCAGCAGCCCAGACCAGGGGCGAATCTATGGCTACACCTTC. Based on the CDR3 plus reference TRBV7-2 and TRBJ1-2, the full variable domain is GAGVSQSPSNKVTEKGKDVELRCDPISGHTALYWYRQSLGQGLEFLIYFQGNSAPDKSGLPSDRFSAERTGGSVSTLTIQRTQQEDSAVYLCASSPDQGRIYGYTFGSGTRLTVV.